This T cell receptor (beta chain) was observed in a study of shared clonotypes between healthy human individuals. General study findings and limits: When naive CD4 clonotypes were compared across a handful of donors, 5% to 5.5% were shared.

Germline CDR1 and CDR2: SGHNT and YYREEE (reference sequence). V lost 4 bases to trimming and J lost 2 bases, with 16 bases between them. The CDR3 totals 15 residues. CD8 cells classed as naive were CD45RO-negative and positively selected for CCR7, excluding terminally differentiated effector memory CD45RA+ cells. Recent acute infections and vaccinations were absent in the healthy HIV-negative adult donors. Authors' processing steps: With immunoSEQ giving junction-only sequences and no quality scores, filtering differed. Data came from immunoSEQ multiplex PCR; TCRdb stores just in-frame clones and leaves some out. V and J calls and clone size are those listed in that table; D and trimming were worked out from the DNA. Among around 2,000,000 clones listed, roughly 91% were seen once. In regard to this clone: What it recognizes is unknown.

The sample comprised naive CD8+ T cells from PBMCs. This sequence originates from a man between 18 and 35 years old in good health. Some clones in this sample may be carry-over from other donors' samples. The chain joins TRBV5-4 to TRBJ2-7, with D perhaps matching TRBD1 or TRBD2 (5 bases each). Written as DNA, the CDR3 is TGTGCCAGCAGCCTAGGGACCTTGCTTGCCTACGAGCAGTACTTC. Translation gives CASSLGTLLAYEQYF.